This TCR beta chain was captured in a study of blood T cells in healthy people across ages. CDR1 and CDR2 (germline): MGHDK, SYGVNS. This CDR3 is 16 amino acids long. Trimming cost V 5 bases and J 1 base, with 17 bases left between them. With each sample, at least 6 micrograms of total RNA were extracted. Combining a sample-barcoded 5' primer with a J-beta primer mix, a second PCR ran for roughly 7 to 12 cycles. MiXCR was run by TCRdb on the 5' RACE reads, yielding one entry per CDR3 protein. The sample records 720,000 or so distinct CDR3 sequences, approximately 40% being singletons. This clonotype was detected only a few times.

This chain joins TRBV25-1 and TRBJ2-5; D remains unclear. This receptor was identified in an elderly man in good health. The sample comprised blood. The CDR3 reads CASSSLVSATQETQYF. The CDR3 DNA reads TGTGCCAGCAGTTCCCTGGTTTCGGCGACCCAAGAGACCCAGTACTTC.